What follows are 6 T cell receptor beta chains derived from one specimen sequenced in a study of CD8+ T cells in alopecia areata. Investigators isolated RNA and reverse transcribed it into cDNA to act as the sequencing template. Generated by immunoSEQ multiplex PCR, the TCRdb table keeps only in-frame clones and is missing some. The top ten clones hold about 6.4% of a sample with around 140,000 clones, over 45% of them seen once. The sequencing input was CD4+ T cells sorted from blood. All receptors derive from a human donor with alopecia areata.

The CDR3 here is CASGPGTGDTYEQYF. The CDR3 nucleotides read TGTGCCAGCGGTCCCGGGACAGGCGACACCTACGAGCAGTACTTC. The chain employs TRBV7-9 and TRBJ2-7; 8 bases agree with TRBD1. The length of the CDR3 is 15 residues. Germline CDR1 reads SEHNR; CDR2 reads FQNEAQ (reference sequence). J gave up 2 bases and V 8 bases, and 11 bases lay outside the gene matches.

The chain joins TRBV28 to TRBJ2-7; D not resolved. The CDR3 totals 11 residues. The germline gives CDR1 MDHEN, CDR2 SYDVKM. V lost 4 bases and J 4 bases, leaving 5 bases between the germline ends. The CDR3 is CASSSVYEQYF. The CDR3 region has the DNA TGTGCCAGCAGTTCCGTGTACGAGCAGTACTTC.

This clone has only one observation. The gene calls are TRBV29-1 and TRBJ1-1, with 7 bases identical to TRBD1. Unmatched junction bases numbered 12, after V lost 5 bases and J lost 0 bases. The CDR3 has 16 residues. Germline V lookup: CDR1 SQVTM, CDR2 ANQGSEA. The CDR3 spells CSVMGQPRVMNTEAFF. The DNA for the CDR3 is TGCAGCGTTATGGGACAGCCTAGAGTAATGAACACTGAAGCTTTCTTT. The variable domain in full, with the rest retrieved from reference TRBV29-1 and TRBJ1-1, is SAVISQKPSRDICQRGTSLTIQCQVDSQVTMMFWYRQQPGQSLTLIATANQGSEATYESGFVIDKFPISRPNLTFSTLTVSNMSPEDSSIYLCSVMGQPRVMNTEAFFGQGTRLTVV.

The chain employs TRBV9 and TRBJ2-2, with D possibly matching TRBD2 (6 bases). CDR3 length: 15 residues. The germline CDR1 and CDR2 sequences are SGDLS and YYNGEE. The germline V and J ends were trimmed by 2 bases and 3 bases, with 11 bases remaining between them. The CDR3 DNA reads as TGTGCCAGCAGCGTCCGACTAGGGGACACCGGGGAGCTGTTTTTT. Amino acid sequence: CASSVRLGDTGELFF.

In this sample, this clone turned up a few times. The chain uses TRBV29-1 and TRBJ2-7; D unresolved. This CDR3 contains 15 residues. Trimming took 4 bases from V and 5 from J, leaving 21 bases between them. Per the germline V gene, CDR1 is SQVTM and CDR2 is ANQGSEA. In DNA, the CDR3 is TGCAGCGTTGTAAATCTTGGACCCGGAATAAACGAGCAGTACTTC. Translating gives CSVVNLGPGINEQYF.

The CDR3 DNA sequence: TGTGCCTGCGAAGTCACCCCCAATCAGCCCCAGCATTTT. It translates to CACEVTPNQPQHF. V is TRBV6-1 and J is TRBJ1-5, with no clear D. The germline V gene encodes CDR1 MNHNS and CDR2 SASEGT. V lost 11 bases and J lost 3, with 14 bases in between. The CDR3 totals 13 residues.